The T cell receptor beta chain under discussion was sequenced for a study of post-analysis software for immune sequencing data. Study summary: Patients had relapsing-remitting, secondary progressive or progressive-relapsing multiple sclerosis; some lacked subtype.

Every TCR beta cDNA library bore unique molecular identifiers. The authors obtained some 500,000 cDNA molecules from approximately 1 to 10 million T cells. TCRdb re-called the PCR reads through MiXCR, storing one row per CDR3 protein. The sample lists roughly 670,000 distinct CDR3 sequences, 59% occurring once. Comments on this clonotype: The antigen is not known.

The CDR3 covers 16 residues. Study-level points and caveats: Compared with controls, patients had more of roughly five TRBV segments, including TRBV5-6, TRBV5-1 and TRBV20-1. Strong same-batch co-clustering of samples appeared with F measure clustering.

The sequence derives from a girl aged 2 to 10 with multiple sclerosis. The chain couples TRBV21-1 to TRBJ2-3; the D call in the table, TRBD1, was not verified against the DNA. TRBV21-1 is noted as a pseudogene. Sequencing was carried out using blood. The CDR3 loop is CASSKDLQGRTDTQYF. The CDR3, as DNA: TGTGCCAGCAGCAAAGATTTGCAGGGGCGCACAGATACGCAGTATTTT.